A selection of T cell receptor beta chains follows, all from one sample in a study of human T cells and chemical hapten exposure. Each CDR3 protein is one row after TCRdb ran MiXCR on the RACE reads. Here the sample spans over 75,000 distinct CDR3 sequences, around 7% being singletons. The starting material was whole blood, obtained in connection with sensitization to the hapten diphenylcyclopropenone (DPC). These receptors were collected from a woman in her twenties or thirties with alopecia areata. Some clones in this sample may be carry-over from other donors' samples. The conserved cysteine and the conserved F or W are not part of the CDR3 here. Rows may omit the clone size; those that give it use once, few, many or a size class.

V,size,J,length,CDR3
TRBV4-1,few,TRBJ2-2,17,ASSQTRTGHRTNTGELF
TRBV20-1,many,TRBJ2-3,14,SAVGAQLIRTDTQY
TRBV2,many,TRBJ1-6,15,ASSELLGASYNSPLH
TRBV4-2,many,TRBJ2-3,15,ASSQAVASGGTDTQY
TRBV5-4,many,TRBJ2-7,14,ASSLEPGLEVGEQY
TRBV7-2,few,TRBJ1-4,12,ASSLTGGQEKLF
TRBV20-1,many,TRBJ2-3,12,SAGFSAGDNTQY
TRBV6-5,many,TRBJ1-1,13,ASSDRTGARTEAF
TRBV10-3,.,TRBJ1-1,10,AISESNRGAF
TRBV11-2,few,TRBJ2-3,15,ASSLDLVAGPTDTQY
TRBV27,.,TRBJ1-1,11,ASNGGINTEAF
TRBV5-1,many,TRBJ2-2,14,ASSSTTAANTGELF
TRBV30,many,TRBJ2-2,10,AWSVTAGELF
TRBV25-1,many,TRBJ2-1,14,ASSDSDWSSYNEQF
TRBV15,.,TRBJ2-2,19,ATRGILTGGASGASTGELF
TRBV6-5,few,TRBJ1-1,12,ASSRQGAYTEAF